The 13 T cell receptor beta chains reported below all come from one sample, sequenced in a study of spatial heterogeneity in lung cancer. Time point in this sample: blood at routine non-recurrence follow-up after resection. Researchers sequenced whole RNA taken from tumor, nontumor lung or frozen PBMC without sorting. TCRdb processed the 5' RACE reads anew with MiXCR; each CDR3 protein has one entry. The sample holds about 120,000 distinct CDR3 sequences; 10% to 15% are singletons and the top ten take over 15%. This material consisted of PBMCs, taken at follow-up. The receptors stem from a male donor with early-stage non-small cell lung cancer.

This clonotype was counted a few times. Sequence at one end of the junction differs from germline and may be a read error. This sequence joins TRBV5-5 and TRBJ1-1; D may be TRBD1 (6 bases). CDR1 and CDR2 (germline): SGHKS, YYEKEE (reference sequence). The CDR3 sequence is 15 residues long. This CDR3 reads CASRLAGGRGTEAFF. CDR3 sequence (DNA): TGTGCCAGCAGGTTGGCCGGGGGGCGCGGCACTGAAGCTTTCTTT.

This clonotype was found a few times. This sequence joins TRBV6-4 and TRBJ2-7; D might be TRBD1 (6 bases). The CDR3 is 13 residues long. Between the trimmed V and J ends, which lost 4 bases and 3 bases, there was a span of 10 bases. The germline V gene encodes CDR1 MRHNA and CDR2 SNTAGT. The CDR3, as DNA: TGTGCCAGCAGTGTGGACAGAGGCTACGAGCAGTACTTC. Protein sequence: CASSVDRGYEQYF.

The chain carries TRBV27 and TRBJ2-7, with 14 bases lining up with TRBD2. V gave up 5 bases and J gave up 3 bases; unmatched junction bases: 6. The CDR3 is 16 residues long. CDR1 is MNHEY, CDR2 SMNVEV, per germline (reference sequence). Written as DNA, the CDR3 is TGTGCCAGCAGTCGCCTAGGGACTAGCGGGGGCTACGAGCAGTACTTC. Translating gives CASSRLGTSGGYEQYF.

This clonotype was seen many times. The chain carries TRBV5-1 and TRBJ1-2; 7 nucleotides agree with TRBD1. The CDR3 is 14 residues long. V was pared by 0 bases and J by 8 bases, with 7 bases of the junction left unmatched. Germline V CDR1 and CDR2: SGHRS, YFSETQ. In nucleotides, the CDR3 is TGCGCCAGCAGCTTGGTCCTCAGGGGGGACGGCTACACCTTC. Translating gives CASSLVLRGDGYTF.

The chain combines TRBV7-9 with TRBJ1-3, with 7 bases lining up with TRBD1. The V segment lost 8 bases and the J segment 6 bases; nucleotides outside the gene matches: 4. Germline V gives CDR1 SEHNR, CDR2 FQNEAQ (reference sequence). The CDR3 extends over 12 amino acids. For the CDR3, the DNA is TGTGCCAGCCGACAGGGCGAAAACACCATATATTTT. It is translated as CASRQGENTIYF.

The sample holds many counts of this clonotype. The rearrangement joins TRBV4-2 to TRBJ2-1; 8 bases line up with TRBD2. The CDR3 sequence is 15 residues long. Germline V gives CDR1 LGHNA, CDR2 YNFKEQ. The ends lost 3 bases at V and 6 bases at J; junction bases unmatched: 7. The CDR3 sequence: CASSQASGGFNEQFF. The DNA for the CDR3 is TGTGCCAGCAGCCAGGCCTCGGGGGGGTTCAATGAGCAGTTCTTC.

This clonotype occurred many times. This sequence joins TRBV20-1 and TRBJ2-3; D gene uncertain. The CDR3 is 12 residues long. V lost 3 bases to trimming and J lost 6 bases, with 10 bases between them. The germline V gene has CDR1 DFQATT and CDR2 SNEGSKA (reference sequence). The CDR3 nucleotides read TGCAGTGCTAGTAAAGACCAGGATACGCAGTATTTT. Amino acid sequence: CSASKDQDTQYF.

This clonotype was counted many times. V and J are TRBV7-3 and TRBJ2-5; 9 nucleotides line up with TRBD2. Germline-derived CDR1 and CDR2 are SGHTA and FQGTGA. The CDR3 contains 14 residues. After removal of 5 bases from V and 5 bases from J, the junction contained 6 bases not matched to a gene. The CDR3 region has the DNA TGTGCCAGCAGCCGTAAAGCGGGGGGCGAGACCCAGTACTTC. Translated: CASSRKAGGETQYF.

J is TRBJ1-6 and V is TRBV7-3, with 7 bases matching TRBD1. V lost 5 bases and J lost 10; bases outside the gene matches: 11. The CDR3 consists of 15 residues. Germline CDR1 SGHTA, CDR2 FQGTGA. The CDR3 coding sequence is TGTGCCAGCAGCCCTGACAGGGTTGAAGAGTCACCCCTCCACTTT. Translation gives CASSPDRVEESPLHF.

This clonotype has a handful of counts. V is TRBV28 and J is TRBJ2-3; tentatively, D is TRBD1 or TRBD2 (5 bases each). Trimming stripped 5 bases from V and 1 base from J, with 10 bases between. CDR1 and CDR2 (germline): MDHEN, SYDVKM. CDR3 length: 14 amino acids. This CDR3 reads CASSTLGGTDTQYF. As DNA, the CDR3 is TGTGCCAGCAGTACTTTGGGGGGCACAGATACGCAGTATTTT.

In its sample, this clonotype was seen a few times. The J gene is TRBJ1-5, the V gene TRBV7-9; 9 positions match TRBD1. The CDR3 sequence is 14 residues long. V gave up 5 bases and J gave up 7 bases; unmatched junction bases: 6. Germline values: CDR1 SEHNR, CDR2 FQNEAQ (reference sequence). The CDR3 reads CASSAGTGRQPQHF. DNA for the CDR3: TGTGCCAGCAGCGCCGGGACAGGGAGGCAGCCCCAGCATTTT.

This chain links TRBV5-1 with TRBJ2-7, with D perhaps matching TRBD2 (5 bases). The CDR3 loop spans 16 amino acids. V gave up 4 bases and J gave up 6 bases, with 23 bases separating them. Germline CDR1 SGHRS, CDR2 YFSETQ. The CDR3 nucleotides are TGCGCCAGCAGCCCGCCCGTGACGGGGATATCACGCGAGCAGTACTTC. This encodes CASSPPVTGISREQYF.

This clonotype was found many times. The CDR3 coding sequence is TGTGCCAGCAGCTCGAACACGGGAGCCAAAAACATTCAGTACTTC. It specifies CASSSNTGAKNIQYF. The rearrangement joins TRBV5-6 to TRBJ2-4; D not certain. The germline CDR1 and CDR2 sequences are SGHDT and YYEEEE. The CDR3 has 15 amino acids. Trimming removed 3 bases from V and 0 bases from J, with 10 bases in between.